The 10 T cell receptor beta chains in this list originate from one sample, sequenced in a study of T-cell memory formation after mild COVID-19. TCRdb independently ran MiXCR on the 5' RACE reads; one entry per CDR3 protein. The sample lists 40,000 to 60,000 distinct CDR3 sequences; 25% to 30% were seen once. Sequenced input: PBMCs or a T cell subset sorted from them (not recorded which). These receptors were collected from a man between 18 and 35 years old who had mild COVID-19 (a few samples of this study predate the infection). Cell type and time point are not known.

This clonotype has just a few counts. The rearrangement joins TRBV4-3 to TRBJ2-3, with no clear D. The CDR3 sequence is 16 residues long. The V gene's germline CDR1 is LGHNA and CDR2 YSLEER. With 0 bases removed from V and 6 bases from J, the gap between germline ends came to 16 bases. In DNA form, the CDR3 reads TGCGCCAGCAGCCAAGATGTGGGGTTGGGCGCGGATACGCAGTATTTT. It yields the protein CASSQDVGLGADTQYF.

V usage is TRBV7-9 and J usage is TRBJ1-1; D gene uncertain. V was trimmed by 4 bases and J by 6 bases, leaving 12 bases between them. Germline assignment: CDR1 SEHNR and CDR2 FQNEAQ (reference sequence). The CDR3 extends over 13 amino acids. This CDR3 reads CASSSYRTAEAFF. The CDR3 DNA is TGTGCCAGCAGCTCTTATCGCACAGCTGAAGCTTTCTTT.

The chain couples TRBV6-5 to TRBJ1-1; D is perhaps TRBD1 (6 bases). The CDR3 is 13 amino acids. V was pared by 2 bases and J by 5 bases, with 9 bases between. Germline lookup yields CDR1 MNHEY and CDR2 SVGAGI. The CDR3 bases are TGTGCCAGCAGTTACCGGACAGTGACTGAAGCTTTCTTT. This encodes CASSYRTVTEAFF.

This rearrangement joins TRBV6-5 to TRBJ2-2; TRBD1 agrees at 7 bases. Trimming cost V 2 bases and J 0 bases; bases outside gene matches: 6. The CDR3 runs to 17 residues. The germline V gene has CDR1 MNHEY and CDR2 SVGAGI. The CDR3 DNA is TGTGCCAGCAGTTACACTTGGGACAGTACGAACACCGGGGAGCTGTTTTTT. Its translation is CASSYTWDSTNTGELFF.

The genes are TRBV4-3 and TRBJ1-6; TRBD1 is a possible D gene (5 bases). The germline V gene encodes CDR1 LGHNA and CDR2 YSLEER. CDR3 size: 15 residues. V lost 0 bases and J 9 bases, leaving 12 bases between the germline ends. CDR3 DNA sequence: TGCGCCAGCAGCCAAGATCTCAGGGATCCTTCACCCCTCCACTTT. Protein sequence: CASSQDLRDPSPLHF.

V and J are TRBV4-1 and TRBJ2-2, with 11 bases aligning to TRBD1. This CDR3 contains 19 residues. The ends lost 1 base at V and 4 bases at J; junction bases unmatched: 11. From germline, CDR1 is MGHRA and CDR2 YSYEKL. The CDR3 nucleotides are TGCGCCAGCAGCCAAGCTCCGGACAGGGGGCCCTCGGGCACCGGGGAGCTGTTTTTT. Residues: CASSQAPDRGPSGTGELFF.

This clonotype turned up a few times. The DNA of the CDR3 is TGTGCCAGCAGCCCCCCGGGTGGACGCAGTACCTACGAGCAGTACTTC. Translated: CASSPPGGRSTYEQYF. The gene calls are TRBV7-6 and TRBJ2-7; no definite D call. Per the germline V gene, CDR1 is SGHVS and CDR2 is FNYEAQ. With 5 bases removed from V and 2 bases from J, the gap between germline ends came to 19 bases. This CDR3 spans 16 amino acids. Together with reference TRBV7-6 and TRBJ2-7, the CDR3 gives the full variable domain: GAGVSQSPRYKVTKRGQDVALRCDPISGHVSLYWYRQALGQGPEFLTYFNYEAQQDKSGLPNDRFSAERPEGSISTLTIQRTEQRDSAMYRCASSPPGGRSTYEQYFGPGTRLTVT.

The genes are TRBV6-1 and TRBJ2-3; TRBD1 is a possible D gene (6 bases). V lost 5 bases and J lost 0, with 12 bases in between. Germline V CDR1 and CDR2: MNHNS, SASEGT. The length of the CDR3 is 15 residues. The DNA for the CDR3 is TGTGCCAGCAGTAATGGGGGCAGAAGCACAGATACGCAGTATTTT. Protein sequence: CASSNGGRSTDTQYF.

J is TRBJ1-1 and V is TRBV6-2 or TRBV6-3; D is possibly TRBD1 (5 bases). Trimming took off 10 bases at V and 6 bases at J, with 15 bases between the two ends. Germline CDR1 reads MNHEY; CDR2 reads SVGEGT. This CDR3 has 12 amino acids. The CDR3 region has the DNA TGTGCCACCAACCGGGGGTTCGCTGAAGCTTTCTTT. It specifies CATNRGFAEAFF.

This clonotype showed up just once. This chain joins TRBV9 and TRBJ2-5, with 11 bases fitting TRBD2. Germline CDR1 SGDLS, CDR2 YYNGEE. Unmatched junction bases numbered 5, after V lost 3 bases and J lost 4 bases. CDR3 length equals 15 residues. CDR3 loop: CASSGLTSGAETQYF. In DNA, the CDR3 is TGTGCCAGCAGCGGGCTGACTAGCGGGGCAGAGACCCAGTACTTC.